Detailed here is one TCR beta chain. V was pared by 6 bases and J by 7 bases, with 18 bases between. Germline lookup yields CDR1 LNHDA and CDR2 SQIVND (reference sequence). CDR3 length: 14 amino acids. This specimen comes from a study of shared clonotypes between healthy human individuals. All donors were Caucasian adults living in Nashville, Tennessee. The authors split each subset's genomic DNA evenly across several immunoSEQ plates. Some 30,000 T cell genomes (approximately 0.2 ug DNA) went into each sorted-subset replicate. Only in-frame clones appear in the TCRdb table, and some are missing; sequencing was by immunoSEQ multiplex PCR. The sample yields roughly 1.4 million clones, approximately 98.5% seen once.

The gene calls are TRBV19 and TRBJ1-1, with a weak D call TRBD1 (5 bases). This clonotype originated in a man aged 30 to 45 in good health. Sequencing input: naive CD4+ T cells sorted from blood. Stated subset: CD45RA+ positively selected. CDR3 in amino acids: CASRPRGLGGEAFF. CDR3 DNA sequence: TGTGCCAGTAGGCCCCGGGGTCTCGGGGGTGAAGCTTTCTTT.